The sequence of this TCR beta chain was determined in a study of tumor and adjacent non-tumor tissue in lung cancer. This sample's RNA came from whole unsorted tissue. More than 3 cm separated this lung sample from the edge of the tumor. Donors were chemotherapy-naive, newly diagnosed lung cancer surgical patients in China, August–late 2014. CDR3 length: 14 residues. Germline V lookup: CDR1 SGDLS, CDR2 YYNGEE. V was cut by 4 bases and J by 3 bases, with 10 bases left in between. The library came from three nested PCR rounds adapted from ARM-PCR protocols. TCRdb re-called the multiplex PCR reads through MiXCR, storing one row per CDR3 protein. The sample shows about 43,000 distinct CDR3 sequences, less than 65% of them seen only once.

The chain is built from TRBV9 and TRBJ2-2; no clear D. Source material: distant non-tumor lung tissue. This TCR was recovered from a man aged 50 to 59 with non-small cell lung cancer. The CDR3 here is CASSRRVDTGELFF. Written as DNA, the CDR3 is TGTGCCAGCAGCCGGCGAGTGGACACCGGGGAGCTGTTTTTT.